Given below is one TCR beta chain in context. These data are taken from a study of control samples from healthy donors and cancer patients. Assay used: immunoSEQ multiplex PCR; TCRdb lists only in-frame clones, some missing. The sample lists about 96,000 clones, 93% occurring once. V lost 3 bases and J lost 4, with 12 bases in between. Germline assignment: CDR1 LGHNA and CDR2 YSLEER. The CDR3 extends over 14 amino acids. V gene TRBV4-3 combines with J gene TRBJ1-2; perhaps TRBD1 as D (6 bases). Specimen: blood. The origin of this receptor is a man aged 18 to 29 in good health. In DNA form, the CDR3 reads TGCGCCAGCAGCCAGGAGACAGGCTTCTATGGCTACACCTTC. This encodes CASSQETGFYGYTF.